Presented here are 14 T cell receptor beta chains from one specimen sequenced in a study of shared clonotypes between healthy human individuals. The method was immunoSEQ multiplex PCR; TCRdb's version includes in-frame clones alone and lacks a portion of them. The sample includes about 770,000 clones, 72% of them seen just once. Sample: memory CD4+ T cells sorted from blood. As to subset: CD45RA-negative fraction. All receptors derive from a woman aged 25 to 39 in good health.

The rearrangement links TRBV5-5 to TRBJ2-1; D unclear. The CDR3 totals 12 residues. Germline V CDR1 and CDR2: SGHKS, YYEKEE (reference sequence). The V end was cut by 4 bases, the J end by 8 bases, with 10 bases between. The CDR3 DNA is TGTGCCAGCAGCCAAAGTGGTGATGAGCAGTTCTTC. Its protein product is CASSQSGDEQFF. Full variable domain (missing parts from reference TRBV5-5 and TRBJ2-1): DAGVTQSPTHLIKTRGQQVTLRCSPISGHKSVSWYQQVLGQGPQFIFQYYEKEERGRGNFPDRFSARQFPNYSSELNVNALLLGDSALYLCASSQSGDEQFFGPGTRLTVL.

The chain couples TRBV19 to TRBJ1-1; D not resolved. The V end lost 0 bases, the J end lost 0 bases, and 8 bases lay between the germline ends. The CDR3 is made up of 15 amino acids. Germline V gene sequence: CDR1 LNHDA, CDR2 SQIVND (reference sequence). In nucleotides, the CDR3 is TGTGCCAGTAGTATAGACGGCAGTATGAACACTGAAGCTTTCTTT. The encoded protein is CASSIDGSMNTEAFF.

This sequence joins TRBV5-4 and TRBJ2-7; 14 nucleotides match TRBD2. CDR1 and CDR2 (germline): SGHNT, YYREEE (reference sequence). This CDR3 is built from 15 residues. Trimming at V came to 3 bases and at J to 5 bases, leaving 4 bases not matched to a gene. The CDR3 region has the DNA TGTGCCAGCAGCTCGGGACTAGCGGGAGTAAACGAGCAGTACTTC. It is translated as CASSSGLAGVNEQYF.

The chain has TRBV5-1 and TRBJ2-1; the match to TRBD2 covers 8 bases. This CDR3 region has 16 residues. V shed 0 bases and J 4 bases; nucleotides not matched to a gene: 6. Germline CDR1 is SGHRS and CDR2 is YFSETQ. The CDR3 coding sequence is TGCGCCAGCAGCTTGGATTTAGCGGGGTCGTACAATGAGCAGTTCTTC. It is translated as CASSLDLAGSYNEQFF.

The chain combines TRBV27 with TRBJ2-1; D is possibly TRBD2 (9 bases). The length of the CDR3 is 17 residues. V was shortened by 6 bases and J by 6 bases, with 24 bases between the two germline ends. Germline-derived CDR1 and CDR2 are MNHEY and SMNVEV (reference sequence). The CDR3 coding sequence is TGTGCCAGCAGCCAACCCAGGGGGCTAGCGGGAATCAATGAGCAGTTCTTC. Translating gives CASSQPRGLAGINEQFF.

Many counts were recorded for this clone. This sample also contains other DNA sequences that code for the same CDR3. V is TRBV28 and J is TRBJ1-1, with a possible D match to TRBD1 (5 bases). Germline-derived CDR1 and CDR2 are MDHEN and SYDVKM. Trimming pared 5 bases from V and 0 bases from J, leaving 10 bases between. This CDR3 contains 14 residues. The chain's CDR3 is CASSRGDLNTEAFF. The CDR3 region has the DNA TGTGCCAGCAGTAGAGGGGACTTGAACACTGAAGCTTTCTTT.

The chain links TRBV28 to TRBJ2-7; 8 nucleotides line up with TRBD1. In germline, CDR1 is MDHEN, CDR2 SYDVKM. The CDR3 length is 16 residues. The J segment lost 2 bases and the V segment lost 6 bases, leaving 12 bases of the junction unmatched. The CDR3 DNA follows: TGTGCCAGCAGGACCTTTCCGGGACAGGATACCTACGAGCAGTACTTC. This sequence encodes CASRTFPGQDTYEQYF.

Remarks on this clone: Other DNA sequences in the sample encode the same CDR3. V usage is TRBV6-4 and J usage is TRBJ1-2; D is uncertain. The ends were cut back, 0 bases at V and 0 bases at J, with 8 bases in the middle. CDR3 length: 15 amino acids. CDR1 is MRHNA and CDR2 is SNTAGT in the germline V gene. Here the CDR3 DNA reads TGTGCCAGCAGTGACTCCCCCGCTGCTAACTATGGCTACACCTTC. Its protein product is CASSDSPAANYGYTF.

In this sample, this clone turned up a few times. The genes are TRBV30 and TRBJ2-7; D uncertain. The V and J ends lost 1 base and 6 bases respectively, with 10 bases between them. From germline, CDR1 is GTSNPN and CDR2 SVGIG (reference sequence). The CDR3 runs 12 residues. The CDR3 spells CAWSAPPGEQYF. CDR3 sequence (DNA): TGTGCCTGGAGTGCCCCTCCCGGCGAGCAGTACTTC.

This clone turned up a few times. The gene calls are TRBV4-1 and TRBJ1-1, with a weak D call TRBD1 (6 bases). V was clipped by 1 base and J by 5 bases, with 14 bases between them. The length of the CDR3 is 15 residues. The germline V gene has CDR1 MGHRA and CDR2 YSYEKL. The CDR3: CASSQATGRRTEAFF. In DNA, the CDR3 is TGCGCCAGCAGCCAAGCTACAGGGCGAAGGACTGAAGCTTTCTTT.

Comments on this clone: Other DNA sequences in the sample encode the same CDR3. The V gene is TRBV5-1, the J gene TRBJ2-1; 9 bases are a match to TRBD2. V was clipped by 2 bases and J by 4 bases; unmatched bases: 4. From germline, CDR1 is SGHRS and CDR2 YFSETQ. The CDR3 extends over 15 amino acids. The CDR3 region is CASSFSSGAYNEQFF. The CDR3 nucleotides read TGCGCCAGCAGCTTTTCTAGCGGGGCATACAATGAGCAGTTCTTC.

The chain combines TRBV11-2 with TRBJ2-7; D might be TRBD2 (6 bases). V gave up 4 bases and J gave up 0 bases, with 13 bases separating them. This CDR3 has 15 residues. Germline V lookup: CDR1 SGHAT, CDR2 FQNNGV. In DNA form, the CDR3 reads TGTGCCAGCAGCTCACTAGCCTGGGACTCCTACGAGCAGTACTTC. Its translation: CASSSLAWDSYEQYF.

V is TRBV28 and J is TRBJ1-1; D is unresolved. The V gene's germline CDR1 is MDHEN and CDR2 SYDVKM. Trimming stripped 6 bases from V and 5 bases from J, with 10 bases between. The CDR3 contains 12 residues. The CDR3 spells CASRVGWTEAFF. The DNA for the CDR3 is TGTGCCAGCAGGGTGGGATGGACTGAAGCTTTCTTT.

In this sample, this clone turned up a few times. This sequence joins TRBV5-6 and TRBJ1-1; D ambiguous. From germline, CDR1 is SGHDT and CDR2 YYEEEE. This CDR3 is built from 16 residues. Trimming took 1 base from V and 0 from J, leaving 13 bases between them. This chain's CDR3 is CASSLMETRVNTEAFF. Here the CDR3 DNA reads TGTGCCAGCAGCTTGATGGAGACGCGGGTGAACACTGAAGCTTTCTTT. The full variable domain, with the rest looked up from reference TRBV5-6 and TRBJ1-1, is DAGVTQSPTHLIKTRGQQVTLRCSPKSGHDTVSWYQQALGQGPQFIFQYYEEEERQRGNFPDRFSGHQFPNYSSELNVNALLLGDSALYLCASSLMETRVNTEAFFGQGTRLTVV.